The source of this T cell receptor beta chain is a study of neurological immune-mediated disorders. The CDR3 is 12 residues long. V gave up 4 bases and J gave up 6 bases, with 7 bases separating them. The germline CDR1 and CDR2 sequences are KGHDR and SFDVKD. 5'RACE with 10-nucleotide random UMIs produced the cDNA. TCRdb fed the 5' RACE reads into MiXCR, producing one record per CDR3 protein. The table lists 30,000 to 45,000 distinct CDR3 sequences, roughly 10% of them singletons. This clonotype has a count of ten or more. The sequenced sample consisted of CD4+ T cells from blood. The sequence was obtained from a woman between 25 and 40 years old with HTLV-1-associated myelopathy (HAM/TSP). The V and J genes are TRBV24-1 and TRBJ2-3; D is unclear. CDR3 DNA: TGTGCCACCAGTGAGGCTACGGATACGCAGTATTTT. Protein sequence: CATSEATDTQYF.